This entry features one T cell receptor beta chain sequence. This entry is derived from a study of blood T cell repertoires in COVID-19. Study as a whole: Acute-phase and convalescent COVID-19 samples originated in the United States, Italy and Spain. PBMCs, B-cell-depleted T cells, or T cells were the source of the cDNA or gDNA that made up the material.

As handled by the study authors: Reference gene primers were amplified, and this amplification served to estimate nucleated cell counts. Repertoires were generated with immunoSEQ multiplex PCR, while TCRdb's copy carries only in-frame clones and drops some. V and J calls plus clone size are reproduced from that table; the DNA served to infer D and trimming. The profile shows approximately 96,000 clones, roughly 84% of them singletons. Sequenced sample: peripheral blood. The receptor was isolated from a woman aged 80 or older with acute or convalescent COVID-19.

The chain's CDR3 is CASSLVSGVTEAFF. DNA for the CDR3: TGTGCCAGCAGTTTGGTGTCGGGGGTCACTGAAGCTTTCTTT. The V gene is TRBV28, the J gene TRBJ1-1; tentatively, D is TRBD1 (5 bases). Trimming cost V 3 bases and J 4 bases, with 12 bases left between them. This CDR3 has 14 residues. In germline, CDR1 is MDHEN, CDR2 SYDVKM.